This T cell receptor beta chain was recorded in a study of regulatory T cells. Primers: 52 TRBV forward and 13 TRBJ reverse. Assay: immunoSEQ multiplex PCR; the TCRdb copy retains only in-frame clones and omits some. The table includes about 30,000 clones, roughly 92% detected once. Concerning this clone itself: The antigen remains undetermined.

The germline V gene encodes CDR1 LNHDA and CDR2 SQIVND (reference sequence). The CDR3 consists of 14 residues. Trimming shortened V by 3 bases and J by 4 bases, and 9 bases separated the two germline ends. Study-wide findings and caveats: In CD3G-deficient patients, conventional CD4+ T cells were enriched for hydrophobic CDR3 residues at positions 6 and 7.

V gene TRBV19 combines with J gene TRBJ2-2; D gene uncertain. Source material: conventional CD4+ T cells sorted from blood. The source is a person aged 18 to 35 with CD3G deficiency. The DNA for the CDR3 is TGTGCCAGTAGTATGGAACACATCACCGGGGAGCTGTTTTTT. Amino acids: CASSMEHITGELFF.